The rows below give T cell receptor beta chains drawn from one sample of a study of shared clonotypes between healthy human individuals. Assay used: immunoSEQ multiplex PCR; TCRdb lists only in-frame clones, some missing. The sample includes some 900,000 clones, more than 75% of them seen just once. Sequencing input: memory CD4+ T cells sorted from blood. These receptors all come from a man aged 18 to 35 in good health. CDR3s include the opening cysteine and the closing phenylalanine or tryptophan. Each record gives: V gene, D gene, clone size, J gene, CDR3 DNA, CDR3 protein. D genes are given only for firm matches. Expanded clones get a size class; other rows say once, few or many, or leave the size out.

TRBV9,NA,NA,TRBJ2-7,TGTGCCAGCAGCGCCGCCGGGGGCGGGTCCTCCTACGAGCAGTACTTC,CASSAAGGGSSYEQYF
TRBV6-6,NA,few,TRBJ1-1,TGTGCCAGCACCCCGTGGACGGCGAACACTGAAGCTTTCTTT,CASTPWTANTEAFF
TRBV19,NA,few,TRBJ1-1,TGTGCCAGTAGTAATGAGGGGATGAACACTGAAGCTTTCTTT,CASSNEGMNTEAFF
TRBV4-1,TRBD2,NA,TRBJ2-2,TGCGCCAGCAGCAGAAGCGGGACCAGGGAGCTGTTTTTT,CASSRSGTRELFF
TRBV11-2,NA,NA,TRBJ2-3,TGTGCCAGCAGCCCGATCTTCTTAACGCCGTATTTT,CASSPIFLTPYF
TRBV5-4,NA,NA,TRBJ2-3,TGTGCCAGCAGCCAAGATAGGGGGTCAGATACGCAGTATTTT,CASSQDRGSDTQYF
TRBV11-2,TRBD2,once,TRBJ2-3,TGTGCCAGCAGCTTAGACGGCGGGGGGCACACAGATACGCAGTATTTT,CASSLDGGGHTDTQYF
TRBV19,TRBD1,NA,TRBJ1-1,TGTGCCAGTAGTACTTCGGGACAGACGAACACTGAAGCTTTCTTT,CASSTSGQTNTEAFF
TRBV6-1,NA,NA,TRBJ2-5,TGTGCCAGCAGCCGTGAGAGGATAGAGACCCAGTACTTC,CASSRERIETQYF
TRBV18,NA,NA,TRBJ2-7,TGTGCCAGCTCATCGATCAGGGGAAACTACGAGCAGTACTTC,CASSSIRGNYEQYF
TRBV5-4,TRBD2,NA,TRBJ2-5,TGTGCCAGCAGCTTGCGGTTTGCGGGGGGGCAAGAGACCCAGTACTTC,CASSLRFAGGQETQYF
TRBV5-1,TRBD2,NA,TRBJ2-3,TGCGCCAGCAGCTCCGGGACTAGAGGCACAGATACGCAGTATTTT,CASSSGTRGTDTQYF
TRBV7-3,TRBD2,NA,TRBJ2-1,TGTGCCAGCAGCTTGACTAGCGGGGAAAACAATGAGCAGTTCTTC,CASSLTSGENNEQFF
TRBV30,NA,NA,TRBJ1-4,TGTGCCTGGAGTCTAGGTTGGGGTGAAAAACTGTTTTTT,CAWSLGWGEKLFF
TRBV6-1,NA,NA,TRBJ1-6,TGTGCCAGCAGCACTAAGAATGCCAATTCACCCCTCCACTTT,CASSTKNANSPLHF
TRBV5-6,TRBD2,NA,TRBJ2-3,TGTGCCAGCAGCCTGTTAGCGGGGGGGCCTAAAACAGATACGCAGTATTTT,CASSLLAGGPKTDTQYF
TRBV18,TRBD1,NA,TRBJ2-7,TGTGCCAGCTCACCGACTAGACAGGGGATTGGCGAGCAGTACTTC,CASSPTRQGIGEQYF
TRBV28,NA,NA,TRBJ2-1,TGTGCCAGCAGCATACTATTATCCGGCCAGAGGCAGTTCTTC,CASSILLSGQRQFF
TRBV5-4,NA,NA,TRBJ1-2,TGTGCCAGCAGTCACGCCACAAATAACTATGGCTACACCTTC,CASSHATNNYGYTF
TRBV19,NA,NA,TRBJ2-3,TGTGCCAGTAGTATTGGCCGTAGCAGGGTGACTAGCACAGATACGCAGTATTTT,CASSIGRSRVTSTDTQYF
TRBV28,TRBD2,NA,TRBJ2-1,TGTGCCAGCCTACCCAACCCGGGGGGGGAAACCTACAATGAGCAGTTCTTC,CASLPNPGGETYNEQFF
TRBV7-2,NA,NA,TRBJ1-1,TGTGCCAGCAGCTTAGCGGGTCTCGTCAGGGAGTCGGCTTTCTTT,CASSLAGLVRESAFF
TRBV2,NA,NA,TRBJ1-2,TGTGCCAGCGGACAAGATGGCTACACCTTC,CASGQDGYTF
TRBV19,NA,medium-sized,TRBJ2-2,TGTGCCAGTAGTATAGACAGGGCCGGGGAGCTGTTTTTT,CASSIDRAGELFF
TRBV2,NA,NA,TRBJ2-7,TGTGCCAGCAGTGACCAGAGCACCTCCTACGAGCAGTACTTC,CASSDQSTSYEQYF
TRBV4-1,NA,NA,TRBJ1-3,TGCGCCAGCAGCCAAGAGGCCGGAGCCTCTGGAAACACCATATATTTT,CASSQEAGASGNTIYF
TRBV11-2,TRBD2,NA,TRBJ2-1,TGTGCCAGCAGCTTAGAAAACCCGGGACTAGCGCTGAATGAGCAGTTCTTC,CASSLENPGLALNEQFF
TRBV5-1,NA,NA,TRBJ2-2,TGCGCCAGCAGCTTGAAAGCGGCAGTGAACACCGGGGAGCTGTTTTTT,CASSLKAAVNTGELFF